Below, one TCR beta chain is given with its context. Its antigen is unknown. The data stem from a study of cytomegalovirus exposure and HLA in healthy donors. Broader study findings: The study had only CMV serostatus as immune exposure information. At a 0.05 false discovery rate, a later analysis found 18,000 or so TCR beta sequences to be associated with HLA alleles. In an earlier analysis, about 87% or about 30%: the productive usage of most TCR beta V segments.

CDR3 length: 15 residues. With 7 bases removed from V and 6 bases from J, the gap between germline ends came to 19 bases. Germline V CDR1 and CDR2: SNHLY, FYNNEI. In the PCR, 60 Vbeta and 13 Jbeta primers were used. Data came from immunoSEQ multiplex PCR; TCRdb stores just in-frame clones and leaves some out. The sample records about 160,000 clones, roughly 70% being singletons. The V call is TRBV2, the J call TRBJ2-1, with D perhaps matching TRBD2 (6 bases). What was sequenced was PBMCs. The source is a woman between 45 and 65 years old in good health and CMV-seropositive. The CDR3 reads CASNRRDSSLNEQFF. CDR3 in DNA: TGTGCCAGCAATAGGCGGGACTCGAGCCTCAATGAGCAGTTCTTC. The whole variable domain, filled in from reference TRBV2 and TRBJ2-1, reads EPEVTQTPSHQVTQMGQEVILRCVPISNHLYFYWYRQILGQKVEFLVSFYNNEISEKSEIFDDQFSVERPDGSNFTLKIRSTKLEDSAMYFCASNRRDSSLNEQFFGPGTRLTVL.